The clone carrying this T cell receptor beta chain has a handful of counts. The target antigen is unknown. These data are taken from a study of cytotoxic CD8 clonotypes in ibrutinib-treated CLL. Study context: Average yields of roughly 260,000 productive templates and about 97,000 productive rearrangements characterized the samples. Study-level points and caveats: Once treatment began, public clonotypes, which were uncommon, contracted or stayed stable.

The assay was immunoSEQ multiplex PCR, and TCRdb's table has in-frame clones only and misses some. The table records around 160,000 clones, about 88% of them present only once. V lost 0 bases, J lost 8 bases, and 10 bases lay in between. The germline gives CDR1 MNHEY, CDR2 SVGAGI. The CDR3 is 13 amino acids. This TCR came from a human donor with chronic lymphocytic leukemia. Here the sequenced sample was PBMCs, taken at disease progression, from a patient treated with ibrutinib. This rearrangement joins TRBV6-5 to TRBJ1-1, with no clear D. CDR3 nucleotides: TGTGCCAGCAGTTACTCGAAGACGAGAGAAGCTTTCTTT. Its translation: CASSYSKTREAFF.